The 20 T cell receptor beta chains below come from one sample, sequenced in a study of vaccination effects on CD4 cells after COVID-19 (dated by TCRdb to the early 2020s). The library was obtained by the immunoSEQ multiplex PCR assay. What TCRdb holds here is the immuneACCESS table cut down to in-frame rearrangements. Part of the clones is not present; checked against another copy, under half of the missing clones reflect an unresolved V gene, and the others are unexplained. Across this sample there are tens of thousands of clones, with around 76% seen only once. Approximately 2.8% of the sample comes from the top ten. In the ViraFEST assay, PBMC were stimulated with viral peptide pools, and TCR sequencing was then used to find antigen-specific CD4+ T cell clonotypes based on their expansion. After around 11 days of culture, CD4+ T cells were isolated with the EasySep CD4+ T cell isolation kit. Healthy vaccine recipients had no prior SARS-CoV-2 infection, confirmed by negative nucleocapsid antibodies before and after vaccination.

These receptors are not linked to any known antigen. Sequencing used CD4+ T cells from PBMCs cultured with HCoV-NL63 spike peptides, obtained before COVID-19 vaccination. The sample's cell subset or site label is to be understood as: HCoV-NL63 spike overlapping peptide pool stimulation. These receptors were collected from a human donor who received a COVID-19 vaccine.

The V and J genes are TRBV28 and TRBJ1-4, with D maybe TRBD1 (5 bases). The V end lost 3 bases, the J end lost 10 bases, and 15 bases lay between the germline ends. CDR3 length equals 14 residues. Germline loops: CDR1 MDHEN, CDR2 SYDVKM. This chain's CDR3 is CASSFDGTVGKLFF. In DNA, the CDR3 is TGTGCCAGCAGTTTTGACGGGACCGTCGGAAAACTGTTTTTT.

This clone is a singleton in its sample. The CDR3 nucleotides read TGTGCCACCAGTGATCGACTAGGATCAAGTGAGCAGTTCTTC. Its translation: CATSDRLGSSEQFF. The V call is TRBV24-1, the J call TRBJ2-1, with D possibly matching TRBD2 (6 bases). Germline CDR1 and CDR2: KGHDR and SFDVKD. The CDR3 has 14 amino acids. V dropped 3 bases and J dropped 9 bases, with 14 bases sitting between them.

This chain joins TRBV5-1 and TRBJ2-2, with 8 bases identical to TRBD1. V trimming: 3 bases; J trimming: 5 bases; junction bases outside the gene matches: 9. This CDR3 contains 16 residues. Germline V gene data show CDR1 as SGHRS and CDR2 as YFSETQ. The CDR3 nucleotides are TGCGCCAGCAGCTCGGGGGACAGGTCGAGGACCGGGGAGCTGTTTTTT. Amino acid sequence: CASSSGDRSRTGELFF.

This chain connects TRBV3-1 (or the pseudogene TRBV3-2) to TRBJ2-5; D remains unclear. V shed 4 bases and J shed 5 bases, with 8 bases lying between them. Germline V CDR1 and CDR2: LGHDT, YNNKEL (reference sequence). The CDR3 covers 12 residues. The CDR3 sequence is CASSLLSETQYF. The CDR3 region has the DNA TGTGCCAGCAGCCTTCTATCGGAGACCCAGTACTTC.

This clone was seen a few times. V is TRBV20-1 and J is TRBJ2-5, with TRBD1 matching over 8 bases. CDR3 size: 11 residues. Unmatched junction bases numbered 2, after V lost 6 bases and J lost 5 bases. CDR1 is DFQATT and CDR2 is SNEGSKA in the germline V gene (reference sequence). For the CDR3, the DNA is TGCAGTGCCGGACAGGGCGAGACCCAGTACTTC. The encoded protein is CSAGQGETQYF.

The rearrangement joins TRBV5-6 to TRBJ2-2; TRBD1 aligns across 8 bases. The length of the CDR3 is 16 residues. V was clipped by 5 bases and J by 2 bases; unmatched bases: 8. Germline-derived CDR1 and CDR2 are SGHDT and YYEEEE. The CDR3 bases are TGTGCCAGCAGTCCCGACAGGGGAGGAAACACCGGGGAGCTGTTTTTT. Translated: CASSPDRGGNTGELFF.

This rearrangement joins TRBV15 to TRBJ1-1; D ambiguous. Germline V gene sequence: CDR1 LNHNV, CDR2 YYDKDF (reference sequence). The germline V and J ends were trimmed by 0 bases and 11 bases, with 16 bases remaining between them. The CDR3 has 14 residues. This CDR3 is CATSRDLFRSSAFF. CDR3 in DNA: TGTGCCACCAGCAGAGATCTGTTCAGGAGCTCGGCTTTCTTT.

CDR3 DNA: TGTGCCAGCAGTGCCCGACTGGTCCAAGAGACCCAGTACTTC. The encoded protein is CASSARLVQETQYF. V and J are TRBV2 and TRBJ2-5, with D uncertain. Germline values: CDR1 SNHLY, CDR2 FYNNEI. With 4 bases removed from V and 1 base from J, the gap between germline ends came to 10 bases. This CDR3 comprises 14 residues. Full variable domain (outside the CDR3, taken from reference TRBV2 and TRBJ2-5): EPEVTQTPSHQVTQMGQEVILRCVPISNHLYFYWYRQILGQKVEFLVSFYNNEISEKSEIFDDQFSVERPDGSNFTLKIRSTKLEDSAMYFCASSARLVQETQYFGPGTRLLVL.

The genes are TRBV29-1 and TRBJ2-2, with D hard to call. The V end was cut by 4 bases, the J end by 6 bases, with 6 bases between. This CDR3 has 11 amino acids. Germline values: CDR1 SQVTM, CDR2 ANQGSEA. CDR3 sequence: CSVARSGELFF. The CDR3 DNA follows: TGCAGCGTTGCCCGGTCCGGGGAGCTGTTTTTT.

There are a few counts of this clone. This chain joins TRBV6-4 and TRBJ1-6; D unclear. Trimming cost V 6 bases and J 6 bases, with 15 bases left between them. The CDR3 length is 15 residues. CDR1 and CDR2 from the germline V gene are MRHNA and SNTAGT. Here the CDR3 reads CASRVQVDGNSPLHF. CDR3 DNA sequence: TGTGCCAGCAGGGTCCAGGTCGACGGTAATTCACCCCTCCACTTT.

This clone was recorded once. DNA for the CDR3: TGTGCCAGTAGCCGATCCACCGGGACAGGGGCACCCACAGATACGCAGTATTTT. This sequence encodes CASSRSTGTGAPTDTQYF. The chain is built from TRBV19 and TRBJ2-3; the match to TRBD1 covers 10 bases. Trimming at V came to 6 bases and at J to 2 bases, leaving 14 bases not matched to a gene. There are 18 residues in the CDR3. In germline, CDR1 is LNHDA, CDR2 SQIVND (reference sequence).

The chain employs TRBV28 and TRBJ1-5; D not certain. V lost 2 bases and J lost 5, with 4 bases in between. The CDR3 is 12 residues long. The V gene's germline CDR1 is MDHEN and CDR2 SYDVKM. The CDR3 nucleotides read TGTGCCAGCAGTTTAGAGTATCAGCCCCAGCATTTT. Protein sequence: CASSLEYQPQHF.

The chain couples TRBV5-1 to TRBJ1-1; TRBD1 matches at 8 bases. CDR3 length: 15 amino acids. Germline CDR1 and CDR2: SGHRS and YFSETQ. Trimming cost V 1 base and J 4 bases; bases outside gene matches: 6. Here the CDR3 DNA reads TGCGCCAGCAGCTTGACACAGGGGGGTAGCACTGAAGCTTTCTTT. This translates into CASSLTQGGSTEAFF.

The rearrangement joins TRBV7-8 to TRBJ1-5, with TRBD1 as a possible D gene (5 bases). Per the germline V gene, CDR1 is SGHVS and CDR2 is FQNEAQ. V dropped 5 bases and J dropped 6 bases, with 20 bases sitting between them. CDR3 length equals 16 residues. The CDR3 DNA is TGTGCCAGCAGCACTGAACGTGGAGGGAGGGGTCAGCCCCAGCATTTT. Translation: CASSTERGGRGQPQHF.

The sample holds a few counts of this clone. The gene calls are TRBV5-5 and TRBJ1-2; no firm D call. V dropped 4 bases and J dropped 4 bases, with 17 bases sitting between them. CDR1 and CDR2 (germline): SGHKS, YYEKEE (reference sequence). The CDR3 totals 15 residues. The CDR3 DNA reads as TGTGCCAGCAGCACTTGGGCAACTAATAGCTATGGCTACACCTTC. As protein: CASSTWATNSYGYTF.

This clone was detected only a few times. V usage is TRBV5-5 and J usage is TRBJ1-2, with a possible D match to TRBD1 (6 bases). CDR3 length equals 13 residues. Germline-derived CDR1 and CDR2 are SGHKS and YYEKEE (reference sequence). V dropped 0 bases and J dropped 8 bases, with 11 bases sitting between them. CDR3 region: CASSLGGTSGYTF. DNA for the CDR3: TGTGCCAGCAGCTTGGGAGGGACAAGCGGCTACACCTTC.

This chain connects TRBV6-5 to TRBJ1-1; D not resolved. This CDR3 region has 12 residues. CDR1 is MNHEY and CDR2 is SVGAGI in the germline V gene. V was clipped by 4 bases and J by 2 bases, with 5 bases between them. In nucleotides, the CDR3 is TGTGCCAGCAGTTTTAGAAACACTGAAGCTTTCTTT. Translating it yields CASSFRNTEAFF.

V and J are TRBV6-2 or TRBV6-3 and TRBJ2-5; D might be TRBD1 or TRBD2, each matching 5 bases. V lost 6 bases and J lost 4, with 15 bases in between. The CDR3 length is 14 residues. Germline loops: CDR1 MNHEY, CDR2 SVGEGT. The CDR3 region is CASSTGQIVETQYF. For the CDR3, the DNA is TGTGCCAGCAGCACGGGGCAGATCGTAGAGACCCAGTACTTC.

The CDR3 sequence: CAISESGGLTDTQYF. The CDR3 DNA sequence: TGTGCCATCAGTGAGTCGGGGGGCCTCACAGATACGCAGTATTTT. The J gene is TRBJ2-3, the V gene TRBV10-3; D may be TRBD1 or TRBD2 (6 bases each). Germline CDR1 is ENHRY and CDR2 is SYGVKD. The V end lost 0 bases, the J end lost 2 bases, and 9 bases lay between the germline ends. CDR3 length: 15 amino acids.

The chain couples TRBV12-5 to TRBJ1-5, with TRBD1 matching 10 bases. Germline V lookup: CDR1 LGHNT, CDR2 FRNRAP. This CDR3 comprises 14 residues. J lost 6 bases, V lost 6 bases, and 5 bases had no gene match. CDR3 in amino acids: CASGPGQGSQPQHF. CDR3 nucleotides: TGTGCTAGTGGCCCGGGACAGGGGAGTCAGCCCCAGCATTTT.